One and the same sample provided the 19 T cell receptor beta chains below, sequenced in a study of Graves' ophthalmopathy and Graves' hyperthyroidism (dated by TCRdb to about 2018). This sample was sequenced with an Illumina HiSeq 2000. For repertoire sequencing, TCR beta CDR3 regions were amplified from RNA transcripts. A first-round RT-PCR used HTBI primers with the Qiagen OneStep RT-PCR kit, followed by a second-round multiplex PCR, size selection and purification. The public sequencing data were trimmed at Q25 with fastp and processed into clonotypes with MiXCR by TCRdb, which kept only in-frame beta chains. Every CDR3 protein is listed once, alongside the most common genes and DNA of its rows. Within this sample are over 500,000 distinct CDR3 sequences, with approximately 22% of them counted one time only. More than 5.5% of the sample comes from the top ten. Sequenced input: peripheral blood. All receptors derive from a woman between 18 and 29 years old with stable Graves' hyperthyroidism. Some clones in this sample may be carry-over from other donors' samples. Donor details come from another sample of the same person, matched by shared clones.

This clonotype appeared many times. The V call is TRBV29-1, the J call TRBJ1-5; 12 bases line up with TRBD1. The V and J ends lost 6 bases and 4 bases, in that order; junction bases with no gene match: 4. The V gene's germline CDR1 is SQVTM and CDR2 ANQGSEA. The CDR3 consists of 14 residues. CDR3 bases: TGCAGCGTCGCGGGACAGGGGGCAAATCAGCCCCAGCATTTT. Amino acids: CSVAGQGANQPQHF.

Remarks on this clonotype: At one of its ends the junction is not consistent with the germline gene, which may arise from a read error. The chain joins TRBV20-1 to TRBJ1-1; D might be TRBD1 (5 bases). The CDR3 runs 15 residues. Germline V gene data show CDR1 as DFQATT and CDR2 as SNEGSKA (reference sequence). CDR3 nucleotides: TGCAGTGCAAAAACAGGAAACCTCATGTACACTGATGCTTTCTTT. It is translated as CSAKTGNLMYTDAFF.

The chain is built from TRBV30 and TRBJ1-2; weak D call: TRBD1 (6 bases). The CDR3 spans 16 residues. V gave up 0 bases and J gave up 6 bases, with 20 bases separating them. Germline V gene lookup returns CDR1 GTSNPN and CDR2 SVGIG (reference sequence). The CDR3 is CAWSVRLRGALDGYTF. The CDR3 DNA sequence: TGTGCCTGGAGTGTTCGCCTTCGGGGGGCGCTGGATGGCTACACCTTC. Full variable domain (rest looked up from reference TRBV30 and TRBJ1-2): SQTIHQWPATLVQPVGSPLSLECTVEGTSNPNLYWYRQAAGRGLQLLFYSVGIGQISSEVPQNLSASRPQDRQFILSSKKLLLSDSGFYLCAWSVRLRGALDGYTFGSGTRLTVV.

This clonotype was counted ten times or more. The V call is TRBV11-2, the J call TRBJ2-7; D may correspond to TRBD1 or TRBD2 (5 bases each). Germline V gene lookup returns CDR1 SGHAT and CDR2 FQNNGV. The CDR3 has 13 amino acids. V was clipped by 2 bases and J by 6 bases, with 11 bases between them. CDR3 nucleotide sequence: TGTGCCAGCAGCTTATTCTCTGGGGGCGAGCAGTACTTC. It codes for CASSLFSGGEQYF.

This chain uses TRBV20-1 with TRBJ1-2; D unclear. V was shortened by 4 bases and J by 3 bases, with 9 bases between the two germline ends. Germline CDR1 is DFQATT and CDR2 is SNEGSKA (reference sequence). This CDR3 region has 12 residues. CDR3: CSAKASDYGYTF. As DNA, the CDR3 is TGCAGTGCTAAAGCGAGTGACTATGGCTACACCTTC.

At least ten counts were recorded for this clonotype. V gene TRBV29-1 combines with J gene TRBJ2-7; D may be TRBD1 (5 bases). This CDR3 has 13 amino acids. The germline CDR1 and CDR2 sequences are SQVTM and ANQGSEA. V was trimmed by 6 bases and J by 2 bases, leaving 14 bases between them. The CDR3 nucleotides read TGCAGCGTGTCATTAGGGGCTCCCTACGAGCAGTACTTC. Residues: CSVSLGAPYEQYF.

This chain links TRBV6-1 with TRBJ1-1; a possible D gene is TRBD1 (6 bases). CDR3 length equals 13 residues. The V end was cut by 10 bases, the J end by 5 bases, with 17 bases between. Germline CDR1 reads MNHNS; CDR2 reads SASEGT. The CDR3: CATKGGQETEAFF. The CDR3 coding sequence is TGTGCCACCAAAGGGGGGCAGGAGACTGAAGCTTTCTTT.

This clonotype showed up just a few times. V and J are TRBV11-1 and TRBJ1-3; D is uncertain. Between the trimmed V and J ends, which lost 0 bases and 2 bases, there was a span of 23 bases. Germline CDR1 reads SGHAT; CDR2 reads FQDESV (reference sequence). The CDR3 runs to 20 residues. CDR3 in amino acids: CASSLAFGGGGVPAGNTIYF. CDR3 nucleotides: TGTGCCAGCAGCTTAGCGTTCGGAGGAGGCGGGGTTCCCGCTGGAAACACCATATATTTT.

This clonotype came up many times. The chain couples TRBV2 to TRBJ1-2, with D perhaps matching TRBD1 (5 bases). V was pared by 8 bases and J by 7 bases, with 11 bases between. CDR1 SNHLY and CDR2 FYNNEI come from the germline V gene. The CDR3 runs to 11 residues. CDR3 protein: CASVDRIGYTF. CDR3 bases: TGTGCCAGCGTTGACAGAATTGGCTACACCTTC.

There are many counts of this clonotype. The V and J genes are TRBV2 and TRBJ1-5; 8 nucleotides align to TRBD1. The V gene end was trimmed by 3 bases and the J gene end by 6 bases; junction bases not matched to a gene: 7. CDR3 length: 15 residues. In germline, CDR1 is SNHLY, CDR2 FYNNEI. The CDR3 reads CASSDRTGGFQPQHF. The CDR3 nucleotides are TGTGCCAGCAGTGACCGAACAGGGGGTTTTCAGCCCCAGCATTTT.

This clonotype was picked up many times. V is TRBV9 and J is TRBJ2-4, with TRBD2 identical over 7 bases. With V trimmed by 2 bases and J by 4 bases, 3 bases remained unmatched. The germline V gene encodes CDR1 SGDLS and CDR2 YYNGEE. CDR3 size: 14 residues. The CDR3 sequence: CASSVSSGKNIQYF. Here the CDR3 DNA reads TGTGCCAGCAGCGTCTCTAGCGGTAAAAACATTCAGTACTTC.

This chain joins TRBV25-1 and TRBJ1-5; D is unclear. The CDR3 runs 13 residues. Deletions cut 1 base from V and 7 bases from J, with 8 bases between. Looked up from germline, CDR1 is MGHDK and CDR2 is SYGVNS. In DNA, the CDR3 is TGTGCCAGCAGTGAATCGACGGGGCAGCCCCAGCATTTT. Encoded protein: CASSESTGQPQHF. Supplemented by reference TRBV25-1 and TRBJ1-5, the full variable domain reads EADIYQTPRYLVIGTGKKITLECSQTMGHDKMYWYQQDPGMELHLIHYSYGVNSTEKGDLSSESTVSRIRTEHFPLTLESARPSHTSQYLCASSESTGQPQHFGDGTRLSIL.

This chain joins TRBV2 and TRBJ2-7; D call uncertain. The germline V gene has CDR1 SNHLY and CDR2 FYNNEI. Trimming pared 3 bases from V and 7 bases from J, leaving 19 bases between. The CDR3 contains 15 residues. This CDR3 is CASSEELSNTGEQYF. In nucleotides, the CDR3 is TGTGCCAGCAGTGAGGAACTATCGAACACCGGGGAGCAGTACTTC.

This clonotype was seen at least ten times. Here the CDR3 reads CASSPGRTGQETQYF. The DNA for the CDR3 is TGTGCCAGCAGCCCCGGGCGCACAGGCCAAGAGACCCAGTACTTC. The V call is TRBV11-2, the J call TRBJ2-5; possible D gene TRBD1, 5 bases. Trimming left V 5 bases short and J 1 base short, with 14 bases between. The CDR3 contains 15 residues. From germline, CDR1 is SGHAT and CDR2 FQNNGV.

The rearrangement uses TRBV6-5 and TRBJ1-5; possibly TRBD1 for D (5 bases). CDR3 length equals 16 residues. CDR1 and CDR2 from the germline V gene are MNHEY and SVGAGI. The V gene lost 2 bases and the J gene lost 2 bases, with 13 bases spanning the gap. CDR3 loop: CASSYKVREGNQPQHF. In DNA, the CDR3 is TGTGCCAGCAGTTACAAGGTCAGGGAGGGCAATCAGCCCCAGCATTTT.

This clonotype occurred many times. The genes are TRBV19 and TRBJ1-1; 7 bases line up with TRBD1. This CDR3 contains 16 residues. Unmatched junction bases numbered 8, after V lost 3 bases and J lost 1 base. Germline CDR1 reads LNHDA; CDR2 reads SQIVND (reference sequence). The CDR3 nucleotides read TGTGCCAGTAGTATGGAGGGGGCCCCCGGGAACACTGAAGCTTTCTTT. Its protein is CASSMEGAPGNTEAFF.

The CDR3 DNA reads TGTGCCAGCAGACAGGGGGCGGTTTACAATCAGCCCCAGCATTTT. This gives the protein CASRQGAVYNQPQHF. This chain connects TRBV6-1 to TRBJ1-5; 9 bases are shared with TRBD1. This CDR3 is 15 amino acids long. The V and J ends lost 6 bases and 3 bases, in that order; junction bases with no gene match: 6. The V gene's germline CDR1 is MNHNS and CDR2 SASEGT.

This clonotype was counted between two and nine times. This chain uses TRBV6-1 with TRBJ1-2, with TRBD1 matching over 8 bases. The germline V gene encodes CDR1 MNHNS and CDR2 SASEGT. Trimming at V came to 7 bases and at J to 6 bases, leaving 10 bases not matched to a gene. The CDR3 covers 14 residues. CDR3 coding DNA: TGTGCCAGCAATGGGCCAGGGGGCGAGGATGGCTACACCTTC. It specifies CASNGPGGEDGYTF.

The chain joins TRBV28 to TRBJ1-5, with D possibly being TRBD1 (5 bases). The V and J ends lost 6 bases and 4 bases respectively, with 13 bases between them. Germline CDR1 is MDHEN and CDR2 is SYDVKM. This CDR3 region has 14 residues. This CDR3 reads CASRKTAMNQPQHF. CDR3 sequence (DNA): TGTGCCAGCAGAAAGACAGCCATGAATCAGCCCCAGCATTTT.